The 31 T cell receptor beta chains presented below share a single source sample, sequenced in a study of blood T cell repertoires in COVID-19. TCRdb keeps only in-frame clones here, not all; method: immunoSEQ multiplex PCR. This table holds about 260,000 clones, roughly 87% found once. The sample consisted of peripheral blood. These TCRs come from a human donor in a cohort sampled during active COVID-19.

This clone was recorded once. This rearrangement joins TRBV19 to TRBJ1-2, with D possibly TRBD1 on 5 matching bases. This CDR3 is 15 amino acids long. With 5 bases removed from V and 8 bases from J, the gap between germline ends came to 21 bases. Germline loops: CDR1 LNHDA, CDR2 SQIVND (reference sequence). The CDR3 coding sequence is TGTGCCAGTAGTTCGTCCGAGACAGCGACGGAGGGCTACACCTTC. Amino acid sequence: CASSSSETATEGYTF.

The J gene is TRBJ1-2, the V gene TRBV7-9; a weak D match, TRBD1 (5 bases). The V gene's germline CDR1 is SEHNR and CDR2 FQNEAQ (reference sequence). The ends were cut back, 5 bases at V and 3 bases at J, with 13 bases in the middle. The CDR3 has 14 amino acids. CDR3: CASSPSWGDYGYTF. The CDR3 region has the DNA TGTGCCAGCAGCCCTAGCTGGGGGGACTATGGCTACACCTTC.

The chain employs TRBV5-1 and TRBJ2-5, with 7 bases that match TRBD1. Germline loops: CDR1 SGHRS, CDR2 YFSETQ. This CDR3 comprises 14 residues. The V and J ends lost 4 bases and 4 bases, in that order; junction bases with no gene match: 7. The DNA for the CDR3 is TGCGCCAGCAGCCTCGCCGACAGGGCAGAGACCCAGTACTTC. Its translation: CASSLADRAETQYF.

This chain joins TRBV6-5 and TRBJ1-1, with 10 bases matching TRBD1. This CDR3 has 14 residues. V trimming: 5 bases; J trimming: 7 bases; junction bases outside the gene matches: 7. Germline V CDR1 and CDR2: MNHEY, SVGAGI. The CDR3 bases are TGTGCCAGCAGTCGCCCGGGACAGGGGATTGAAGCTTTCTTT. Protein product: CASSRPGQGIEAFF.

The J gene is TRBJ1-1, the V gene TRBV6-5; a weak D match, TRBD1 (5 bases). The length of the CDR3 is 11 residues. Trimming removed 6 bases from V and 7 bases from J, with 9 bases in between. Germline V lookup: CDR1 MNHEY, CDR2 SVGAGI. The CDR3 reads CASSPGGEAFF. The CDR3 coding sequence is TGTGCCAGCAGCCCCGGGGGTGAAGCTTTCTTT.

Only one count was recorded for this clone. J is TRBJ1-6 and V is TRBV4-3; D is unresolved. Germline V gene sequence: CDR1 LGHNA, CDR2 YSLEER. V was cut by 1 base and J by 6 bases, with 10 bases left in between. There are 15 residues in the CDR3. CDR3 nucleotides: TGCGCCAGCAGCCAAGGAGTCCAGGTTAATTCACCCCTCCACTTT. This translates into CASSQGVQVNSPLHF.

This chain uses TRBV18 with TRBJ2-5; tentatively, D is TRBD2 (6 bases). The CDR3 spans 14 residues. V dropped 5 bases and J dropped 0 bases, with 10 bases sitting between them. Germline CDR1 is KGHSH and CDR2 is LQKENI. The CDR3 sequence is CASSAGRYQETQYF. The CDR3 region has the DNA TGTGCCAGCTCAGCGGGACGGTACCAAGAGACCCAGTACTTC.

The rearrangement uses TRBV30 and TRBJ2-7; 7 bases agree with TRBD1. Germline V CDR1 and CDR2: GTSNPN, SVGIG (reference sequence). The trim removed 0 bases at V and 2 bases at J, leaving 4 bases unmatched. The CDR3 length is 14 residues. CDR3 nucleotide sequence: TGTGCCTGGAGTGTACAGGGGCGAACCTACGAGCAGTACTTC. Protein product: CAWSVQGRTYEQYF.

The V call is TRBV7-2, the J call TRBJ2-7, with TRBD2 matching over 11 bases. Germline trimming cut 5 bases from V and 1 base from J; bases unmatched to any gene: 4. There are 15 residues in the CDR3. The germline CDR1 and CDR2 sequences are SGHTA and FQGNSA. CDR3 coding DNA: TGTGCCAGCAGCGCCCGACTAGCGGGGTCCTACGAGCAGTACTTC. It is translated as CASSARLAGSYEQYF.

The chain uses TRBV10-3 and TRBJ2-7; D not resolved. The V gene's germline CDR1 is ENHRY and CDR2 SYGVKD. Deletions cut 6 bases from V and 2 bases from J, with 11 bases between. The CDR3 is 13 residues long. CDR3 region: CAIRRLGAYEQYF. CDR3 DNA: TGTGCCATCAGACGTCTCGGTGCCTACGAGCAGTACTTC.

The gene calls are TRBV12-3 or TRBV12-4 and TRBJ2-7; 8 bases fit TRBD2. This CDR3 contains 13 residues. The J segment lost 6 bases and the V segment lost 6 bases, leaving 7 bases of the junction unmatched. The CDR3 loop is CASSPGRASEQYF. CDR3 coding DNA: TGTGCCAGCAGCCCCGGGAGGGCGTCCGAGCAGTACTTC.

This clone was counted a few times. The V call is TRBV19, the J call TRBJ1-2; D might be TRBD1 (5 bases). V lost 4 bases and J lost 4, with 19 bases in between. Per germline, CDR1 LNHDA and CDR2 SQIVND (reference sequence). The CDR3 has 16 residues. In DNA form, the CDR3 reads TGTGCCAGTAGTAAAACGACGCAGGGATACCGCTATGGCTACACCTTC. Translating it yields CASSKTTQGYRYGYTF.

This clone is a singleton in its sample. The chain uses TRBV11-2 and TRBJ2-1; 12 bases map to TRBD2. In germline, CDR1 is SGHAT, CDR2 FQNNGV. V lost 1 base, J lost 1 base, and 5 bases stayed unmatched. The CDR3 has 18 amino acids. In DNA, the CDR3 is TGTGCCAGCAGCTTAGCTCTAGCGGGGGGGATTTCCTACAATGAGCAGTTCTTC. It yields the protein CASSLALAGGISYNEQFF.

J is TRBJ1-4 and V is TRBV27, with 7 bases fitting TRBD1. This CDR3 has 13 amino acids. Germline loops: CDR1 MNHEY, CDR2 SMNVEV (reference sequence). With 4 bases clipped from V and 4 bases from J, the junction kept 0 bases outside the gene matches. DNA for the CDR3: TGTGCCAGCAGTTGGGACAGTAATGAAAAACTGTTTTTT. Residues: CASSWDSNEKLFF.

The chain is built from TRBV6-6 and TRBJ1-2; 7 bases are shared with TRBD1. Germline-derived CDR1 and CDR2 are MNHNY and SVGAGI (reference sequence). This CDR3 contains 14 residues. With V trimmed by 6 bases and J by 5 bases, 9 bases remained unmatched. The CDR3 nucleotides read TGTGCCAGCAGAAATTCCGGGACAGCTTATGGCTACACCTTC. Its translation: CASRNSGTAYGYTF.

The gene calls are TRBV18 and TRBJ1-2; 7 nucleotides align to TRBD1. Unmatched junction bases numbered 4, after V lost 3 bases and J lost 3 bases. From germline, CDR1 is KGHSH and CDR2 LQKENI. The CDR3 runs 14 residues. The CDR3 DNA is TGTGCCAGCTCACCCGGGACAGCCGACTATGGCTACACCTTC. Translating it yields CASSPGTADYGYTF. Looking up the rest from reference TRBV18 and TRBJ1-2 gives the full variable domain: NAGVMQNPRHLVRRRGQEARLRCSPMKGHSHVYWYRQLPEEGLKFMVYLQKENIIDESGMPKERFSAEFPKEGPSILRIQQVVRGDSAAYFCASSPGTADYGYTFGSGTRLTVV.

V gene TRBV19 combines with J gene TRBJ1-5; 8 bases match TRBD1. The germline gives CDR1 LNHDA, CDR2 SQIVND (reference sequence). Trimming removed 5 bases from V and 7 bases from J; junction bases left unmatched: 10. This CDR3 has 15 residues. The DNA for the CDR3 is TGTGCCAGTAGTCCAACGGACAGGGTTGACCAGCCCCAGCATTTT. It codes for CASSPTDRVDQPQHF.

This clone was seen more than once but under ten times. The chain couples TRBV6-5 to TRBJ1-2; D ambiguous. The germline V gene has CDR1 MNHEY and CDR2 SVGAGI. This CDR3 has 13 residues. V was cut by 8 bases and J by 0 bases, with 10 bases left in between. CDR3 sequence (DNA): TGTGCCAGCGCCTCGCGTTCTAACTATGGCTACACCTTC. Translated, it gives CASASRSNYGYTF.

CDR3 amino acids: CASRVRQETQYF. CDR3 in DNA: TGTGCCAGCAGGGTCAGGCAAGAGACCCAGTACTTC. The rearrangement uses TRBV6-5 and TRBJ2-5; D is undetermined. The germline CDR1 and CDR2 sequences are MNHEY and SVGAGI. V was shortened by 6 bases and J by 2 bases, with 7 bases between the two germline ends. This CDR3 comprises 12 residues.

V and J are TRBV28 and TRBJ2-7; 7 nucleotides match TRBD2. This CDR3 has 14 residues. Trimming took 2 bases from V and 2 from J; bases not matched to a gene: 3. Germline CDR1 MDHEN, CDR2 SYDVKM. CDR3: CASSLERGAYEQYF. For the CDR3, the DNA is TGTGCCAGCAGTTTAGAGCGGGGCGCCTACGAGCAGTACTTC.

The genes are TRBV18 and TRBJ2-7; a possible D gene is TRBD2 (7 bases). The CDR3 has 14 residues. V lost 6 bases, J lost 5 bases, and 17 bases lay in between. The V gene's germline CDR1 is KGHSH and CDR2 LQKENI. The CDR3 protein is CASSVLRGADEQYF. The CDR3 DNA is TGTGCCAGCTCCGTTTTACGGGGGGCGGACGAGCAGTACTTC.

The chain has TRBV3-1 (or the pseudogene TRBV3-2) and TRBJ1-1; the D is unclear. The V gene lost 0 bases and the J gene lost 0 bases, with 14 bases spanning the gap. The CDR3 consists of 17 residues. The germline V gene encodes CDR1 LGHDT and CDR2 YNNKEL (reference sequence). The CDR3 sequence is CASSQDSGKSMNTEAFF. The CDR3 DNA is TGTGCCAGCAGCCAAGATTCCGGGAAGTCGATGAACACTGAAGCTTTCTTT.

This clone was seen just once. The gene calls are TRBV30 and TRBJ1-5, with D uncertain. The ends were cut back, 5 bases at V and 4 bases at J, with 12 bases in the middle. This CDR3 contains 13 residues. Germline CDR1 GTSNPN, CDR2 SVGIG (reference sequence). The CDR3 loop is CAWGKGRNQPQHF. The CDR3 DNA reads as TGTGCCTGGGGCAAAGGCAGGAATCAGCCCCAGCATTTT.

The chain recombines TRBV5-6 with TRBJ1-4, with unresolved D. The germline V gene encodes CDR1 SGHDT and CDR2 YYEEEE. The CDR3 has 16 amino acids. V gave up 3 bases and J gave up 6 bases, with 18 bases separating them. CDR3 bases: TGTGCCAGCAGCTCCTTCGCGGTTGAGGGCTATGAAAAACTGTTTTTT. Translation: CASSSFAVEGYEKLFF.

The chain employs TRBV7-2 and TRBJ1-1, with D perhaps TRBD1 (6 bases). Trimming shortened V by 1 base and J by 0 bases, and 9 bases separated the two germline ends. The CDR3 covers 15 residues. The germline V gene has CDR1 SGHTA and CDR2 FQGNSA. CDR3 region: CASSLEGVMNTEAFF. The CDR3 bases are TGTGCCAGCAGCTTAGAGGGGGTCATGAACACTGAAGCTTTCTTT.

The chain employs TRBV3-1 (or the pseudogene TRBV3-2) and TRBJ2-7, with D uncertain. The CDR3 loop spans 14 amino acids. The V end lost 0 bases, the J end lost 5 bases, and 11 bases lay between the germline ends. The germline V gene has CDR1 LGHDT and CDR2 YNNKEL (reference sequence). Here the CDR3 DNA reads TGTGCCAGCAGCCAAGATCCGACTCTAAACGAGCAGTACTTC. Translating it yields CASSQDPTLNEQYF.

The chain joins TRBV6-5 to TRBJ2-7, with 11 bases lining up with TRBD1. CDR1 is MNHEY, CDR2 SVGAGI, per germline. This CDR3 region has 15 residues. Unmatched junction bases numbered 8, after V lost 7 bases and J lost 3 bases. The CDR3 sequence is CASTSGTGGIYEQYF. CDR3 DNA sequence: TGTGCCAGCACCTCAGGGACAGGGGGGATCTACGAGCAGTACTTC.

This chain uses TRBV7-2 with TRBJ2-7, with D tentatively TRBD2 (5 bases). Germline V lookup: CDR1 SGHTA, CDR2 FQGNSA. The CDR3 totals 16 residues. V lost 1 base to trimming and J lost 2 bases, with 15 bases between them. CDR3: CASSLERPSPPYEQYF. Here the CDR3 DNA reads TGTGCCAGCAGCTTAGAGCGGCCAAGCCCTCCCTACGAGCAGTACTTC.

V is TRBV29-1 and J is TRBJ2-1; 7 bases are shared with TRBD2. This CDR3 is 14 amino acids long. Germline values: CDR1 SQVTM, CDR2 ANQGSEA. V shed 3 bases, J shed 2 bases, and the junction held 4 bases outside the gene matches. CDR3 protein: CSVDGGVTYNEQFF. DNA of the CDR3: TGCAGCGTTGATGGGGGGGTGACCTACAATGAGCAGTTCTTC.

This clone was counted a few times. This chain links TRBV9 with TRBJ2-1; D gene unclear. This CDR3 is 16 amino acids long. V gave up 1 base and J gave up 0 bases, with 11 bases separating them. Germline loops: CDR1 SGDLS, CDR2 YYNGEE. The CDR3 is CASSVHSPSSYNEQFF. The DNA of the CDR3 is TGTGCCAGCAGCGTACATAGCCCCAGCTCCTACAATGAGCAGTTCTTC.

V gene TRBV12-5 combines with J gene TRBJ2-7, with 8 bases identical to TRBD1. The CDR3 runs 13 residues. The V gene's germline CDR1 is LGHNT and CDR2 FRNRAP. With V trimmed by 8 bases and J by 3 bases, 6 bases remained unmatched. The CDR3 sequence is CASTQGAHYEQYF. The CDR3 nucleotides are TGTGCTAGTACGCAGGGGGCCCACTACGAGCAGTACTTC.